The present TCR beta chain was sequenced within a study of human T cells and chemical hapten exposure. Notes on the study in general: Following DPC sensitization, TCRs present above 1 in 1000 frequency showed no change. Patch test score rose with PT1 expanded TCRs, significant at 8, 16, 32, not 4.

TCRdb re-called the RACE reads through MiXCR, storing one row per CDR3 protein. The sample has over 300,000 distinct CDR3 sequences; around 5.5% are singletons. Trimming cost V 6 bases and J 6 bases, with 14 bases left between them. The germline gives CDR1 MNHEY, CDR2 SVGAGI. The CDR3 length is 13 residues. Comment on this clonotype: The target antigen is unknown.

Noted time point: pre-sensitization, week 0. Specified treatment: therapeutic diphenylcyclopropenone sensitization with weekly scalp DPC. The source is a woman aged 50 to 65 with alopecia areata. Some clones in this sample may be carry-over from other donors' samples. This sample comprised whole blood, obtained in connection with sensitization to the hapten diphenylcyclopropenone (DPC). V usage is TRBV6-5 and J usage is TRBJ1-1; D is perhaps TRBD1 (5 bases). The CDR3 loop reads CASSIRGGSEAFF. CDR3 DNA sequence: TGTGCCAGCAGCATAAGGGGAGGCTCTGAAGCTTTCTTT.